Described below is a single TCR beta chain sequence and its context. Its antigen is unidentified. The sample comes from a study of regulatory dendritic cells for organ transplantation. Overall study context: Regulatory dendritic cells were monocyte-derived, receiving vitamin D3 on days 0 and 4 and IL-10 on day 4. LPS was added to dendritic cell cultures on day 6.

Profiling relied on immunoSEQ multiplex PCR, and the TCRdb table lists in-frame clones only, not all of them. Counted here are more than 10,000 clones, around three fifths occurring once; the ten biggest clones make up about 1.1%. CDR3 length equals 15 residues. CDR1 and CDR2 from the germline V gene are MNHEY and SVGAGI. V was pared by 6 bases and J by 0 bases, with 6 bases of the junction left unmatched. Sorted T cells were CFSE-labeled and cultured five to six days with allogeneic regulatory or mature dendritic cells at 1:10. Sequencing was performed on naive CD8+ T cells from blood cultured with dendritic cells. Specified subset: CD45RA+ naive T cells. V is TRBV6-5 and J is TRBJ2-7; 9 bases map to TRBD1. The clonotype was recovered from a human donor in good health. The CDR3 sequence: CASRPGTGSSYEQYF. As DNA, the CDR3 is TGTGCCAGCAGGCCCGGGACAGGGAGCTCCTACGAGCAGTACTTC.